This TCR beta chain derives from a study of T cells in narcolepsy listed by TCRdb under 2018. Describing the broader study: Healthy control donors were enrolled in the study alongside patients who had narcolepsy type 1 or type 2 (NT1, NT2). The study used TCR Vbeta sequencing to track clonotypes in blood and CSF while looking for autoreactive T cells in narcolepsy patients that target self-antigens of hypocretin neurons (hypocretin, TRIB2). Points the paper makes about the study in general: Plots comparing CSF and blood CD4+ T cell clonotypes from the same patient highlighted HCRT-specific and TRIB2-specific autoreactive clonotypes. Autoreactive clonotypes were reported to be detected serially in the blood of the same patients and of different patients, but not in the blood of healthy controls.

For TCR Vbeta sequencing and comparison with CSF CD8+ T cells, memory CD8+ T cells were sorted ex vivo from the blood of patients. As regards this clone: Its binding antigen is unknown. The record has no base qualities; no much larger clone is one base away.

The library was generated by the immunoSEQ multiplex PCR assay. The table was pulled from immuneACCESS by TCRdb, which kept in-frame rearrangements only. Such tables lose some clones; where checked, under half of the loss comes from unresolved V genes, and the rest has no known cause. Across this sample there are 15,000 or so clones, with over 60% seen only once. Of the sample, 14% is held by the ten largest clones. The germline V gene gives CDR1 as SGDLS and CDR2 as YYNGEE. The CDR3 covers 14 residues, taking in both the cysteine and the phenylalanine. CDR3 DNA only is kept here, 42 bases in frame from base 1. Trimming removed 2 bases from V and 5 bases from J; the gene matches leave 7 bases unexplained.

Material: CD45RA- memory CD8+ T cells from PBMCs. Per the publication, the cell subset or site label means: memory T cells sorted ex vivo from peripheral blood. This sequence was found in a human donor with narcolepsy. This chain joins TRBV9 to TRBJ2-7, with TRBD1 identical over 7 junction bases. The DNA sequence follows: TGTGCCAGCAGCGTGGCAGGGGGAAGGAACGAGCAGTACTTC. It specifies CASSVAGGRNEQYF.